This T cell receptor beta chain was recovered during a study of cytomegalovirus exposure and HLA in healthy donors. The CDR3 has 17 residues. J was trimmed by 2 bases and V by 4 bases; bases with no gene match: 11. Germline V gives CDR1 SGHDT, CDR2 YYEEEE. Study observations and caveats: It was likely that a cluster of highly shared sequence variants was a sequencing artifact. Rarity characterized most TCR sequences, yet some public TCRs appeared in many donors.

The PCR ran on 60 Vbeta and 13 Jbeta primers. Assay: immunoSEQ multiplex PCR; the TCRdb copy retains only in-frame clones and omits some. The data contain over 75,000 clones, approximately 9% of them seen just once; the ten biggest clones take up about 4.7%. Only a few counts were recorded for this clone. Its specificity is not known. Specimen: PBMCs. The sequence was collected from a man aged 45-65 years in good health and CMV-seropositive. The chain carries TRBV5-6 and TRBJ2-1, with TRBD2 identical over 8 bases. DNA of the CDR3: TGTGCCAGCAGCCGTCGGCGGGAGGCCAGCACCTACAATGAGCAGTTCTTC. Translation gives CASSRRREASTYNEQFF.